What follows is one T cell receptor (beta chain) and its context. The data are from a study of blood T cell repertoires in COVID-19. Here immunoSEQ multiplex PCR was the method, and the copy in TCRdb shows in-frame clones only, minus some. The sample lists fewer than 500,000 clones, around 87% occurring once. In germline, CDR1 is MNHEY, CDR2 SVGAGI. J was trimmed by 2 bases and V by 5 bases; bases with no gene match: 3. CDR3 length: 14 amino acids. The chain couples TRBV6-5 to TRBJ1-3; the match to TRBD1 covers 7 bases. Sequenced: PBMCs or T cells enriched from blood (not recorded which). The source of this sequence is a man aged 25 to 40 who had recovered from COVID-19. CDR3 loop: CASSMTGTGNTIYF. CDR3 in DNA: TGTGCCAGCAGTATGACAGGGACTGGAAACACCATATATTTT.